The 23 T cell receptor beta chains given below trace back to one sample, sequenced in a study of OX40 agonist ivuxolimab in advanced cancers. TCRdb's table, derived via immunoSEQ multiplex PCR, lists solely in-frame clones and lacks some. The data show tens of thousands of clones, with around four fifths seen just once and about a tenth held by the top ten. Source: CD4+ or CD8+ T cells sorted from blood, taken in a trial of the OX40 agonist ivuxolimab. Receptors originate from an adult with an advanced solid tumor such as melanoma, head and neck, liver or kidney cancer.

This rearrangement joins TRBV7-9 to TRBJ1-3; D is unclear. Between the trimmed V and J ends, which lost 1 base and 0 bases, there was a span of 10 bases. Germline V lookup: CDR1 SEHNR, CDR2 FQNEAQ (reference sequence). This CDR3 is built from 16 residues. The CDR3 here is CASSLERGFSGNTIYF. CDR3 bases: TGTGCCAGCAGCTTAGAGCGGGGATTCTCTGGAAACACCATATATTTT.

Only a few counts were recorded for this clone. This rearrangement joins TRBV10-3 to TRBJ1-1; 7 positions match TRBD1. V gave up 10 bases and J gave up 0 bases; unmatched junction bases: 11. This CDR3 contains 15 residues. CDR1 is ENHRY, CDR2 SYGVKD, per germline. CDR3 sequence: CATTQGQAVNTEAFF. The CDR3, as DNA: TGTGCCACCACTCAAGGACAGGCGGTGAACACTGAAGCTTTCTTT.

The chain employs TRBV27 and TRBJ2-2, with 8 bases lining up with TRBD2. Unmatched junction bases numbered 9, after V lost 6 bases and J lost 6 bases. The CDR3 is 15 residues long. The germline gives CDR1 MNHEY, CDR2 SMNVEV (reference sequence). The DNA of the CDR3 is TGTGCCAGCAGACGAGAGACGGGGGGGGCCGGGGAGCTGTTTTTT. Translation: CASRRETGGAGELFF.

The chain is built from TRBV28 and TRBJ1-1, with TRBD1 as a possible D gene (5 bases). Germline CDR1 is MDHEN and CDR2 is SYDVKM. CDR3 length equals 14 residues. V dropped 7 bases and J dropped 0 bases, with 12 bases sitting between them. This CDR3 reads CASTVGGVNTEAFF. As DNA, the CDR3 is TGTGCCAGCACCGTAGGAGGGGTGAACACTGAAGCTTTCTTT.

The rearrangement joins TRBV7-2 to TRBJ2-7; 8 bases are a match to TRBD1. The V and J ends lost 1 base and 6 bases, in that order; junction bases with no gene match: 14. This CDR3 region has 17 residues. Germline CDR1 SGHTA, CDR2 FQGNSA. The CDR3 DNA sequence: TGTGCCAGCAGCTTAGTTTATATAGGACAGGGCCCGTTCGAGCAGTACTTC. This encodes CASSLVYIGQGPFEQYF.

This clone has only a few counts. This sequence joins TRBV7-2 and TRBJ2-3, with 16 positions matching TRBD2. The CDR3 consists of 17 residues. CDR1 SGHTA and CDR2 FQGNSA come from the germline V gene. Trimming took 6 bases from V and 2 from J; bases not matched to a gene: 5. As DNA, the CDR3 is TGTGCCAGCAGGGGACTAGCGGGGGGGTCCCCCACAGATACGCAGTATTTT. Translated, it gives CASRGLAGGSPTDTQYF.

The chain joins TRBV2 to TRBJ2-3; 11 nucleotides line up with TRBD2. The CDR3 sequence is 15 residues long. V was clipped by 4 bases and J by 4 bases; unmatched bases: 4. Looked up from germline, CDR1 is SNHLY and CDR2 is FYNNEI. CDR3 nucleotide sequence: TGTGCCAGCAGTGCTAGCGGGGGGTCGTCAGATACGCAGTATTTT. It specifies CASSASGGSSDTQYF.

The sample holds a few counts of this clone. The CDR3 DNA is TGTGCCAGCAGGGGGGCAGGCTACACCTTC. As protein: CASRGAGYTF. The J gene is TRBJ1-2, the V gene TRBV2; D is possibly TRBD1 (6 bases). Trimming cost V 6 bases and J 8 bases, with 7 bases left between them. Per germline, CDR1 SNHLY and CDR2 FYNNEI. CDR3 length equals 10 residues.

V gene TRBV30 combines with J gene TRBJ1-6, with TRBD1 as a possible D gene (6 bases). Germline V gene lookup returns CDR1 GTSNPN and CDR2 SVGIG (reference sequence). The CDR3 consists of 13 residues. Trimming took 7 bases from V and 10 from J, leaving 17 bases between them. As DNA, the CDR3 is TGTGCCTCTAGGGGGGACCTCTACTCACCCCTCCACTTT. As protein: CASRGDLYSPLHF. Supplemented by reference TRBV30 and TRBJ1-6, the full variable domain reads SQTIHQWPATLVQPVGSPLSLECTVEGTSNPNLYWYRQAAGRGLQLLFYSVGIGQISSEVPQNLSASRPQDRQFILSSKKLLLSDSGFYLCASRGDLYSPLHFGNGTRLTVT.

The V call is TRBV19, the J call TRBJ2-7; TRBD2 might be the D (5 bases). The CDR3 contains 13 residues. Germline CDR1 is LNHDA and CDR2 is SQIVND (reference sequence). Deletions cut 5 bases from V and 5 bases from J, with 13 bases between. The CDR3 DNA follows: TGTGCCAGTAGTCCGGCCGCCGGGGACGAGCAGTACTTC. It encodes CASSPAAGDEQYF.

The V and J genes are TRBV9 and TRBJ1-1; D call uncertain. The V end was cut by 3 bases, the J end by 3 bases, with 9 bases between. Germline-derived CDR1 and CDR2 are SGDLS and YYNGEE. This CDR3 spans 13 amino acids. In DNA, the CDR3 is TGTGCCAGCAGCGGTCCCTGGGACACTGAAGCTTTCTTT. Protein sequence: CASSGPWDTEAFF.

DNA for the CDR3: TGTGCCAGCAGCCGACAGAGTACCTACTACGAGCAGTACGTC. Translated, it gives CASSRQSTYYEQYV. This sequence joins TRBV6-1 and TRBJ2-7; tentative D call: TRBD1 (5 bases). The CDR3 covers 14 residues. CDR1 and CDR2 from the germline V gene are MNHNS and SASEGT. Trimming removed 6 bases from V and 3 bases from J, with 15 bases in between.

The V and J genes are TRBV30 and TRBJ1-2, with D perhaps matching TRBD1 (6 bases). Germline CDR1 and CDR2: GTSNPN and SVGIG (reference sequence). Trimming took off 4 bases at V and 4 bases at J, with 16 bases between the two ends. This CDR3 is built from 14 residues. The CDR3 DNA reads TGTGCCTGGACTAGTCGGGACATCCTCTATGGCTACACCTTC. It yields the protein CAWTSRDILYGYTF.

This clone came up a few times. CDR3 nucleotides: TGTGCCAGCTCACCCGGACTAGCGGGGGCCGCCGGGTATTTT. Protein: CASSPGLAGAAGYF. V and J are TRBV18 and TRBJ2-3; 13 bases agree with TRBD2. The CDR3 totals 14 residues. Germline assignment: CDR1 KGHSH and CDR2 LQKENI. V was clipped by 3 bases and J by 14 bases; unmatched bases: 8. Drawing the rest from reference TRBV18 and TRBJ2-3, the complete variable domain is NAGVMQNPRHLVRRRGQEARLRCSPMKGHSHVYWYRQLPEEGLKFMVYLQKENIIDESGMPKERFSAEFPKEGPSILRIQQVVRGDSAAYFCASSPGLAGAAGYFGPGTRLTVL.

The chain recombines TRBV19 with TRBJ1-1, with no clear D. V was clipped by 5 bases and J by 0 bases, with 4 bases between them. This CDR3 has 12 amino acids. Germline-derived CDR1 and CDR2 are LNHDA and SQIVND (reference sequence). CDR3 sequence (DNA): TGTGCCAGTAGTCTGCTGAACACTGAAGCTTTCTTT. This sequence encodes CASSLLNTEAFF. Filled out from reference TRBV19 and TRBJ1-1, the complete variable domain reads DGGITQSPKYLFRKEGQNVTLSCEQNLNHDAMYWYRQDPGQGLRLIYYSQIVNDFQKGDIAEGYSVSREKKESFPLTVTSAQKNPTAFYLCASSLLNTEAFFGQGTRLTVV.

V usage is TRBV25-1 and J usage is TRBJ2-7; no definite D call. The CDR3 extends over 11 amino acids. Germline values: CDR1 MGHDK, CDR2 SYGVNS. The V and J ends lost 2 bases and 6 bases respectively, with 5 bases between them. As DNA, the CDR3 is TGTGCCAGCAGTGAAGTCTCCGAGCAGTACTTC. Translated: CASSEVSEQYF.

This clone was detected only once. The rearrangement uses TRBV5-1 and TRBJ2-1; D is possibly TRBD1 (6 bases). Germline-derived CDR1 and CDR2 are SGHRS and YFSETQ. CDR3 length: 13 residues. Trimming removed 7 bases at V and 6 bases at J, with 14 bases between. The CDR3 sequence: CASARGEGNEQFF. In DNA, the CDR3 is TGCGCCAGCGCCAGGGGAGAGGGCAATGAGCAGTTCTTC.

The V gene is TRBV9, the J gene TRBJ1-1, with D maybe TRBD1 (5 bases). Germline loops: CDR1 SGDLS, CDR2 YYNGEE. The CDR3 covers 18 residues. Trimming removed 0 bases from V and 3 bases from J, with 21 bases in between. CDR3 sequence (DNA): TGTGCCAGCAGCGTAGTTTCCGGGACCGCCCCTTGGGACACTGAAGCTTTCTTT. Its protein is CASSVVSGTAPWDTEAFF.

This chain connects TRBV19 to TRBJ1-2, with D unresolved. Germline V gene data show CDR1 as LNHDA and CDR2 as SQIVND (reference sequence). The CDR3 consists of 14 residues. The germline V and J ends were trimmed by 1 base and 4 bases, with 10 bases remaining between them. In DNA, the CDR3 is TGTGCCAGTAGTATAGGGTTCGGGAGCTATGGCTACACCTTC. It is translated as CASSIGFGSYGYTF.

The CDR3 DNA follows: TGTGCCAGCAGCTTAATGTCAGGGGGCACTGAAGCTTTCTTT. Translating it yields CASSLMSGGTEAFF. The chain joins TRBV7-3 to TRBJ1-1; 7 bases fit TRBD1. The CDR3 is made up of 14 amino acids. The ends lost 1 base at V and 4 bases at J; junction bases unmatched: 3. CDR1 SGHTA and CDR2 FQGTGA come from the germline V gene.

This sequence joins TRBV5-1 and TRBJ2-2; D is undetermined. This CDR3 is built from 14 residues. Germline V gives CDR1 SGHRS, CDR2 YFSETQ. Trimming took 5 bases from V and 0 from J, leaving 8 bases between them. DNA for the CDR3: TGCGCCAGCAGATGGGATTCGAACACCGGGGAGCTGTTTTTT. It translates to CASRWDSNTGELFF. Looking up the rest from reference TRBV5-1 and TRBJ2-2 gives the full variable domain: KAGVTQTPRYLIKTRGQQVTLSCSPISGHRSVSWYQQTPGQGLQFLFEYFSETQRNKGNFPGRFSGRQFSNSRSEMNVSTLELGDSALYLCASRWDSNTGELFFGEGSRLTVL.

This chain uses TRBV19 with TRBJ1-2, with D perhaps matching TRBD1 (5 bases). Germline CDR1 and CDR2: LNHDA and SQIVND (reference sequence). CDR3 length equals 15 residues. Trimming left V 0 bases short and J 4 bases short, with 12 bases between. The chain's CDR3 is CASSIEGGTFYGYTF. In DNA, the CDR3 is TGTGCCAGTAGTATAGAGGGGGGGACCTTCTATGGCTACACCTTC.

The chain combines TRBV5-1 with TRBJ2-3, with 7 bases aligning to TRBD1. The CDR3 loop spans 15 amino acids. Germline V lookup: CDR1 SGHRS, CDR2 YFSETQ. The V and J ends lost 3 bases and 0 bases, in that order; junction bases with no gene match: 4. In DNA, the CDR3 is TGCGCCAGCAGCTCGGGACAGAGTAGCACAGATACGCAGTATTTT. Translating gives CASSSGQSSTDTQYF. The full variable domain, completed using reference TRBV5-1 and TRBJ2-3, is KAGVTQTPRYLIKTRGQQVTLSCSPISGHRSVSWYQQTPGQGLQFLFEYFSETQRNKGNFPGRFSGRQFSNSRSEMNVSTLELGDSALYLCASSSGQSSTDTQYFGPGTRLTVL.